This T cell receptor beta chain was recorded in a study of post-analysis software for immune sequencing data. Study-wide points: When the samples were clustered directly with F measure, those that had been prepared in the same batch showed strong co-clustering. Patients used roughly five TRBV segments, including TRBV5-6, TRBV5-1 and TRBV20-1, more often than controls. Multiple sclerosis patients had significantly lower normalized Chao1 diversity than controls.

Carried by the TCR beta cDNA libraries were unique molecular identifiers. About 460,000 cDNA molecules were obtained from about 0.98 to 11 million T cells. TCRdb reprocessed the PCR reads via MiXCR and lists one record per CDR3 protein. The table includes 820,000 or so distinct CDR3 sequences, around 53% detected once. The V gene's germline CDR1 is SNHLY and CDR2 FYNNEI. The CDR3 is 14 amino acids. V was cut by 10 bases and J by 2 bases, with 16 bases left in between. In regard to this clonotype: Antigen unknown.

This TCR was sampled from a girl aged 10 to 17 with multiple sclerosis. Sequencing input: blood. The chain recombines TRBV2 with TRBJ2-3; a weak D match, TRBD2 (6 bases). The DNA of the CDR3 is TGTGCCACCTTGGGACTGAACTACACAGATACGCAGTATTTT. It yields the protein CATLGLNYTDTQYF.